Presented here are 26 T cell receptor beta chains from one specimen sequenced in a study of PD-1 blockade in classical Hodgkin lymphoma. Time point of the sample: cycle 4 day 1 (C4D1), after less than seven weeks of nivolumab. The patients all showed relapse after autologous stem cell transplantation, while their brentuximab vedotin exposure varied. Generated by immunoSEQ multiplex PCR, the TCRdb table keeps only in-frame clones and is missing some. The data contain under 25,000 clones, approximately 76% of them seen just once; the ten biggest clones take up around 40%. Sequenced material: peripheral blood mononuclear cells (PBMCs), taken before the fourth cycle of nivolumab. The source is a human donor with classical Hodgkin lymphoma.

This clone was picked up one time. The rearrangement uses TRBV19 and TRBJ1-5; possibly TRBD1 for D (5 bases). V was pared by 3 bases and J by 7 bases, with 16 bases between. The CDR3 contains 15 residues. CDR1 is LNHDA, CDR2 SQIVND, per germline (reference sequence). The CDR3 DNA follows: TGTGCCAGTAGTATTAAAGACAGTTCCATCCAGCCCCAGCATTTT. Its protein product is CASSIKDSSIQPQHF.

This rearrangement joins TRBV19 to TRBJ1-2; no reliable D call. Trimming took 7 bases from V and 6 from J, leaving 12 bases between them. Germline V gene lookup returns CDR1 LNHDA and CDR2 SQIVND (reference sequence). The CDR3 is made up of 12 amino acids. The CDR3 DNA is TGTGCCAGTAAGGGCAGGCTCCATGGCTACACCTTC. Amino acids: CASKGRLHGYTF.

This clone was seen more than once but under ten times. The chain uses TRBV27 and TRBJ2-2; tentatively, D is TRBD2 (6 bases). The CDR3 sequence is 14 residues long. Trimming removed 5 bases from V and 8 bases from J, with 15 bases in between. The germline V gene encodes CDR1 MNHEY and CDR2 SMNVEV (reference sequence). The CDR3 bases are TGTGCCAGCAGTCCCGGGGGAAGAGTGGGGGAGCTGTTTTTT. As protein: CASSPGGRVGELFF.

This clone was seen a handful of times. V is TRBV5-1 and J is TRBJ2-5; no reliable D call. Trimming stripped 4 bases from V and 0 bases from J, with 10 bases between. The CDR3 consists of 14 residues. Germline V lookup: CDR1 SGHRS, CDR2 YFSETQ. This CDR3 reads CASSPTLYQETQYF. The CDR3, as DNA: TGCGCCAGCAGCCCCACCCTGTACCAAGAGACCCAGTACTTC.

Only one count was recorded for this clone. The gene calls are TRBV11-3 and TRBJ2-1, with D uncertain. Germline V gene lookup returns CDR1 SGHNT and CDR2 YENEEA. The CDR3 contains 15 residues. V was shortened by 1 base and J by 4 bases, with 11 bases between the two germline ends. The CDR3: CASSLGSTPYNEQFF. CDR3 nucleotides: TGTGCCAGCAGCTTAGGCTCAACACCTTACAATGAGCAGTTCTTC.

In DNA form, the CDR3 reads TGCGCCAGCAGTATGACTAGCGGGAGTCATGAGCAGTTCTTC. Protein sequence: CASSMTSGSHEQFF. The chain recombines TRBV10-2 with TRBJ2-1; TRBD2 matches at 12 bases. The CDR3 is 14 residues long. With V trimmed by 5 bases and J by 8 bases, 4 bases remained unmatched. CDR1 WSHSY and CDR2 SAAADI come from the germline V gene.

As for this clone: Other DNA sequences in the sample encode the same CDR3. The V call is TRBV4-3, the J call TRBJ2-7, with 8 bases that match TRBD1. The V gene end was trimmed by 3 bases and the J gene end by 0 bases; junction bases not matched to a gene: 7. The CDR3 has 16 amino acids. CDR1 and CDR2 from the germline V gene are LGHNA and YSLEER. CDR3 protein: CASSQGDRGRSYEQYF. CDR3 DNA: TGCGCCAGCAGCCAGGGCGACAGGGGACGCTCCTACGAGCAGTACTTC.

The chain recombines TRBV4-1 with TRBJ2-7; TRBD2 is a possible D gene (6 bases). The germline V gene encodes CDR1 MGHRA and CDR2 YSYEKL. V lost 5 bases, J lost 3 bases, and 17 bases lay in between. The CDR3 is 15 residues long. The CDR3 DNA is TGCGCCAGCAGCTCCCCCTCTCTGGGGGGCTACGAGCAGTACTTC. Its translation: CASSSPSLGGYEQYF.

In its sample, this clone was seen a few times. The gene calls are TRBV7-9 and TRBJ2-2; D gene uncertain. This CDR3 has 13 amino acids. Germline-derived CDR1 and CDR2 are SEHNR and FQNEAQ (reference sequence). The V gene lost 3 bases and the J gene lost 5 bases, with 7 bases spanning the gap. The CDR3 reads CASSFQLTGELFF. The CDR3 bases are TGTGCCAGCAGCTTTCAGTTGACCGGGGAGCTGTTTTTT. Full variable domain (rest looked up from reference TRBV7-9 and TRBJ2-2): DTGVSQNPRHKITKRGQNVTFRCDPISEHNRLYWYRQTLGQGPEFLTYFQNEAQLEKSRLLSDRFSAERPKGSFSTLEIQRTEQGDSAMYLCASSFQLTGELFFGEGSRLTVL.

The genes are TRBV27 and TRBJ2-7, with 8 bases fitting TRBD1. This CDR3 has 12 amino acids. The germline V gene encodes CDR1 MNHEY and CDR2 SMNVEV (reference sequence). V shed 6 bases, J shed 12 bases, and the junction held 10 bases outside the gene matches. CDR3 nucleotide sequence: TGTGCCAGCAGCTTTCAGGACAGGGTCCCGTACTTC. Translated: CASSFQDRVPYF.

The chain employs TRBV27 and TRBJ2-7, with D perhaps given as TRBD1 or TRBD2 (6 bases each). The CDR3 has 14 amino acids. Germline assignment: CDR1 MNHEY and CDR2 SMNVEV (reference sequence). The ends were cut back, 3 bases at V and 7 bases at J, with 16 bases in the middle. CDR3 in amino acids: CASSFLGGRQEQYF. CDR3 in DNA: TGTGCCAGCAGTTTTCTTGGGGGGCGCCAAGAGCAGTACTTC.

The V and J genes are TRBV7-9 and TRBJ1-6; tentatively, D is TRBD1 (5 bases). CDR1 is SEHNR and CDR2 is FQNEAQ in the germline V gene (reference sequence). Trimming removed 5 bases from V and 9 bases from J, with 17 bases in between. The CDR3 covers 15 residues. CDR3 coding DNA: TGTGCCAGCAGCCCTTACAGGATAGTGACTTCACCCCTCCACTTT. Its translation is CASSPYRIVTSPLHF.

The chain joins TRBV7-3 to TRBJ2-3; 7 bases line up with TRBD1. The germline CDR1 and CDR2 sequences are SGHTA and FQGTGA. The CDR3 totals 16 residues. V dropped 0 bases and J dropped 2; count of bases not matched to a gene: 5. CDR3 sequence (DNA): TGTGCCAGCAGCTTAACGGGACAGCGACTCACAGATACGCAGTATTTT. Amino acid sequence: CASSLTGQRLTDTQYF.

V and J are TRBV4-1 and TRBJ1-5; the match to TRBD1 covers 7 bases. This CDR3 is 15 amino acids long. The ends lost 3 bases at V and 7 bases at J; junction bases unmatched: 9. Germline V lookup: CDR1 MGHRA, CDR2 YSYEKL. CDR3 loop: CASSQVTGVTQPQHF. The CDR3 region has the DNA TGCGCCAGCAGCCAGGTAACAGGGGTTACACAGCCCCAGCATTTT.

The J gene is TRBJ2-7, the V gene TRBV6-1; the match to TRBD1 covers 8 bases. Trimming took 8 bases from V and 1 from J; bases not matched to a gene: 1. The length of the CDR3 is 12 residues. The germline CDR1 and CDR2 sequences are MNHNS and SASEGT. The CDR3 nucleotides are TGTGCCAGCCGGACAGGGTCCTACGAGCAGTACTTC. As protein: CASRTGSYEQYF.

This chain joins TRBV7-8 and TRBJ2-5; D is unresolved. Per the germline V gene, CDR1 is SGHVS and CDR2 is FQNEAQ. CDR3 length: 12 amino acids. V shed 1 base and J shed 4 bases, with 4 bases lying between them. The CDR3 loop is CASSLVAETQYF. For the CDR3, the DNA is TGTGCCAGCAGCTTAGTGGCAGAGACCCAGTACTTC.

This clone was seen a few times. In DNA form, the CDR3 reads TGTGCCAGCAGTGCACTAGCGCCCACAGGTGAGCAGTTCTTC. Protein: CASSALAPTGEQFF. The gene calls are TRBV6-1 and TRBJ2-1; 7 bases line up with TRBD2. In germline, CDR1 is MNHNS, CDR2 SASEGT. With V trimmed by 4 bases and J by 9 bases, 9 bases remained unmatched. The CDR3 length is 14 residues.

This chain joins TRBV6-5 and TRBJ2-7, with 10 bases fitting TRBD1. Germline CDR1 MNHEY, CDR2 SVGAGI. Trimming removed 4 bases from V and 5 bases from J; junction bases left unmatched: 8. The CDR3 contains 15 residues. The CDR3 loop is CASSLPGQGIDEQYF. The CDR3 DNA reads TGTGCCAGCAGTTTACCGGGACAGGGGATCGACGAGCAGTACTTC.

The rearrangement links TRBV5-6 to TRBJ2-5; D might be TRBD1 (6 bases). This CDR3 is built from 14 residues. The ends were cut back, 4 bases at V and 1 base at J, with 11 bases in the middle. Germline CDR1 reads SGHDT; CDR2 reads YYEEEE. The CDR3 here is CASSPRGSQETQYF. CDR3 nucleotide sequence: TGTGCCAGCAGCCCGAGGGGGAGCCAAGAGACCCAGTACTTC.

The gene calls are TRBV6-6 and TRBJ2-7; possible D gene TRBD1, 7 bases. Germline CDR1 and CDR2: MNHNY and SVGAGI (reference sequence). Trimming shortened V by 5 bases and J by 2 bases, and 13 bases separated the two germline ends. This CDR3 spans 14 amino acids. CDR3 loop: CASSPGGSTYEQYF. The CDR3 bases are TGTGCCAGCAGTCCAGGGGGGAGCACCTACGAGCAGTACTTC.

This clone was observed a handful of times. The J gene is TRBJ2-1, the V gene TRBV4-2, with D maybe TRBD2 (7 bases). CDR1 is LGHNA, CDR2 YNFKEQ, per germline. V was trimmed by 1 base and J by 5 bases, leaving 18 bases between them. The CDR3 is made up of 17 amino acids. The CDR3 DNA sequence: TGTGCCAGCAGCCAAGTCAGGGGAGGGCCCTCGGACAATGAGCAGTTCTTC. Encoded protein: CASSQVRGGPSDNEQFF.

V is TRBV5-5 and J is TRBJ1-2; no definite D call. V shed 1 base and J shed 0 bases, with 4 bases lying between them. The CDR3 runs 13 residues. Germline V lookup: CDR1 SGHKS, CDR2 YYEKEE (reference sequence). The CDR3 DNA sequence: TGTGCCAGCAGCTTGCCTCCTAACTATGGCTACACCTTC. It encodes CASSLPPNYGYTF.

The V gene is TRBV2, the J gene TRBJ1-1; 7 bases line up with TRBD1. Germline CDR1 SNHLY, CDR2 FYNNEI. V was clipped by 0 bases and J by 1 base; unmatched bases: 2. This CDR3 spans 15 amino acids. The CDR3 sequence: CASSEAQGENTEAFF. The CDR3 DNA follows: TGTGCCAGCAGTGAAGCGCAGGGGGAGAACACTGAAGCTTTCTTT.

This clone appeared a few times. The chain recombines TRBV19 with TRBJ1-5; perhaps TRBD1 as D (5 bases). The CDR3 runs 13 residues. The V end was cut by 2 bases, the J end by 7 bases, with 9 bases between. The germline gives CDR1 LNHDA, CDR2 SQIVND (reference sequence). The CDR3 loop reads CASSISRDQPQHF. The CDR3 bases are TGTGCCAGTAGTATAAGTCGGGACCAGCCCCAGCATTTT.

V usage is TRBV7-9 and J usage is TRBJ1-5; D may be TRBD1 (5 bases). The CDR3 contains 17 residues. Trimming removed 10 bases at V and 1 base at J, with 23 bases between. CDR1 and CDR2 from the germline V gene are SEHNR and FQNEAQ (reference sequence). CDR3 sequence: CATVGARPLRSNQPQHF. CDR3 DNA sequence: TGTGCCACAGTTGGGGCCCGACCCCTTAGGAGCAATCAGCCCCAGCATTTT.

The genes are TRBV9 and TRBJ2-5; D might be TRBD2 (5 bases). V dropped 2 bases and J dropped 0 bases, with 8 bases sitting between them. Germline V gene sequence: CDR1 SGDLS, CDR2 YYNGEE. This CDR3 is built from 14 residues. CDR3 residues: CASSVTGNQETQYF. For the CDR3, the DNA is TGTGCCAGCAGCGTGACGGGAAACCAAGAGACCCAGTACTTC.